The present T cell receptor beta chain was sequenced within a study of cytomegalovirus exposure and HLA in healthy donors (dated by TCRdb to about 2017). Concerning the study at large: In an earlier analysis of some 610 of the donors, 250 to 300 Gb of sequence data and approximately 120 million unique TCR beta sequences from 150 million to 200 million T cells were reported. A handful of DR-DQ haplotypes were treated as single units for association and clustering because of strong linkage in the cohort. HLA typing covered class I and class II loci at four-digit resolution. A separate validation cohort of roughly 110 different subjects was used in addition to the roughly 640-subject first cohort. Among 398 genotyped donors of the cohort, an average of roughly 240,000 unique TCR beta nucleotide sequences were sequenced per donor, roughly 20% of them non-productive. Donor age, sex, ethnicity and CMV serostatus were collected together with the repertoire data. Of the roughly 400 genotyped donors, about 80% fell in the genetic ancestry cluster associated with self-reported Caucasian donors. To predict cytomegalovirus infection status, the study combined high-throughput TCR immunosequencing, statistical association of individual TCRs with disease status, and machine learning. All discovery cohort repertoires had been generated on a single sequencing platform. Using immunosequencing, the study profiled T cell repertoires from some 670 subjects and related those repertoires to cytomegalovirus serostatus. A later genetic analysis used genome-wide SNP genotypes for about three fifths of the roughly 700 donors, treating that subset as a discovery cohort. Typing coverage differed by locus: A, B, C, DRB1 and DQB1 were typed in about 620-630 donors, DQA1 in 500 to 550, DPA1 in 600 to 610, and DPB1 in 472. Around 320 gigabases of sequencing data and tens of millions of unique TCR sequences were included in an early release covering 550 to 650 HLA-typed donors. A later analysis re-examined previously published TCR beta repertoires from roughly 720 donors and added high-resolution HLA genotyping to investigate patterns of TCR occurrence. An earlier analysis of approximately 640 of the donors applied high-throughput TCR beta sequencing to assess whether each TCR beta V gene segment acted as functional or pseudogenic. The study was designed to test whether signatures of past pathogen exposure could be identified by cataloging public T cell receptors. The later analysis used no new phenotypic data to find candidate immune exposures, relying instead on TCR beta sequences and their occurrence across donors. Study-wide conclusions, independent of this receptor: The study listed 164 TCR beta chains as associated with cytomegalovirus. Compared with the approximately 720-donor mean, donors in an Asian-associated ancestry cluster had fewer N-insertions in productive TCRs, according to a later genetic analysis. It was suggested by the authors that the approach could potentially be generalized to other disease states and immunological phenotypes. According to a later analysis, most CMV-associated TCR beta chains appeared to be HLA-restricted, and the HLA associations seemed to be driven largely by CMV exposure. In a later analysis, HLA-associated TCR beta chains showed more clonal expansion and lower generation probabilities than non-associated chains that were equally common. In a later analysis, over 15,000 TCR beta sequences were associated with specific HLA alleles at a false discovery rate of 0.05. In this cohort, only TCR beta chains were sequenced, and detectable features were limited by the absence of alpha or paired-chain data. Sequencing depth was assumed to be roughly uniform across donors in the presence/absence analyses, though that assumption may not hold. In an earlier analysis of 587 of the donors, most TCR beta V segments appeared in productive rearrangements about 87% or about 30% of the time, broadly matching IMGT annotations. A further reported finding was that TCR beta sequences accurately predicted the HLA-A and HLA-B alleles for most subjects in the first cohort. In vitro tests confirmed that three of the cytomegalovirus-associated TCR beta chains recognize cytomegalovirus antigens. Correlated functional status among segregating V segments might be attributable to linkage disequilibrium, but an unknown experimental factor could not be ruled out. Because HLA typing was unavailable for some donors at each locus, only the typed subset was used in association tests. A cluster of highly shared sequence variants was judged likely to represent a technical artifact of the sequencing pipeline. A later genetic analysis associated a missense DCLRE1C variant with V-gene and J-gene trimming of TCR beta chains, and an independent cohort replicated the association. According to a later analysis, TCR association rates differed among HLA loci, with DRB1 alleles showing the most associated TCRs and HLA-C alleles showing the fewest. Several of the top co-occurrence clusters appeared to be linked to parvovirus B19, influenza, CMV and Epstein-Barr virus, according to a later analysis. Approximately 18 rarely observed V segments, including chromosome 9 orphons, were excluded from the earlier analysis of about 600 of the donors because counts were too low. Some IMGT-functional V segments, including TRBV6-2 and TRBV6-3, could not be told apart with the 87-base-pair reads, so those segments were excluded. CMV serostatus was the only immune exposure information available for the cohort. Strong co-occurrence of HLA alleles, especially DR and DQ, made assigning TCR associations to individual alleles difficult. Most TCR sequences were observed very rarely across donors, whereas some public TCRs were present in many individuals. Cytomegalovirus status was reported to be diagnosed by the classifier with high specificity and sensitivity in both the original and validation cohorts.

The cohort consisted of fewer than 700 healthy bone marrow donors. Cohort members were all nominally healthy when sampled, although unrecorded immune exposures were likely present. The donor tested CMV seropositive, placing the donor among the 289 seropositive members of the cohort. Every donor gave a peripheral blood sample, and the peripheral blood mononuclear cells from that sample were used for TCR beta sequencing. The Qiagen DNeasy Blood Extraction Kit was used to extract genomic DNA from the blood cell samples. As concerns this clone: It lacks a known antigen. No base-level quality is on record; no much larger clone is a single base apart.

V trim: 3 bases; J trim: 6 bases; unmatched bases: 9. Sequences MNHEY (CDR1) and SMNVEV (CDR2) are obtained from the germline V gene (reference sequence). The CDR3 holds 15 amino acids from the cysteine to the phenylalanine. Only the CDR3 portion is preserved as DNA: 45 bases, with reading frame beginning at the first base. The library came from the immunoSEQ multiplex PCR assay. For the multiplex PCR, a mixture combining 60 forward primers for TCR Vbeta segments and 13 reverse primers for TCR Jbeta segments was used. The CDR3 region of rearranged TCR beta genes was amplified from genomic DNA with a multiplex PCR assay. The amplified TCR beta libraries were sequenced on the Illumina HiSeq System as 87-base-pair reads. For the original study's pipeline: In a later analysis, some 80 million unique TCR beta chains were counted across the 666 repertoires, and roughly 11 million of these chains were shared by at least two donors. To remove PCR and sequencing errors, raw reads were error-corrected and collapsed into unique sequences using a nearest-neighbor algorithm that merged closely related sequences. Alignment of CDR3 sequences to IMGT reference sequences was used to assign V, D and J gene segments. For a sequence to be retained, a match of at least six nucleotides to both a V gene segment and a J gene segment was required. Rearrangements were called productive when the CDR3 lacked stop codons and stayed in frame with V and J; all others were non-productive. CDR3 was defined according to IMGT convention as the region running from the second conserved V-encoded cysteine to the conserved J-encoded phenylalanine. The earlier analysis of a few hundred of the donors excluded sequences that lacked an unambiguous match to a single V gene segment. An earlier analysis of fewer than 650 of the donors classified V segments as functional when productive rearrangements were above 56.7% and as segregating when the standard deviation between donors was above 5%. A statistical classification framework was built to diagnose cytomegalovirus status from the catalog of TCR beta chain sequences. V and J gene assignment, in a later analysis, came from comparing TCR nucleotide sequences with IMGT/GENE-DB human TR gene sequences. The TCRdist pipeline was used in a later analysis to assign CDR3 sequences and most-parsimonious VDJ recombination scenarios. In a later analysis, each TCR beta chain was defined by its CDR3 amino acid sequence together with its V-gene family, and reads without a unique V-gene family were excluded. To address suspected cross-contamination and a sequencing artifact, a later analysis removed a few hundred highly shared, low-generation-probability nucleotide sequences. In a later analysis, a clonal expansion index for each public chain was calculated from normalized within-repertoire ranks of inferred template counts. Generation probabilities in a later analysis came from a VDJ recombination model fitted to out-of-frame rearrangements, and those results were checked against IGoR. A later analysis scored TCR-TCR, TCR-HLA and TCR-CMV co-occurrence with hypergeometric tests, applying a repertoire-size bias correction to TCR pairs. In a later analysis, false discovery rates were estimated by permuting HLA or CMV assignments 20 times. In a later analysis, co-occurring TCRs were grouped using DBSCAN, with TCRdist sequence similarity added in when clustering inside HLA-allele-positive subsets. Repertoires with fewer than 30,000 or more than 120,000 public chains, plus five repertoires with anomalous nucleotide sharing, were excluded from co-occurrence clustering. The table was pulled from immuneACCESS by TCRdb, which kept in-frame rearrangements only. Such tables lose some clones; where checked, under half of the loss comes from unresolved V genes, and the rest has no known cause. That table furnishes V, J and clone size, whereas the DNA furnished D and trimming. The sample includes 95,000 to 150,000 clones, with around 69% observed a single time. The top ten clones comprise around 8.8% of the sample.

This chain is built from TRBV27 and TRBJ2-5; 8 bases in the middle match TRBD2. The receptor comes from a woman aged 40 to 50 in good health and CMV-seropositive. Source material: PBMCs. The DNA is TGTGCCAGCAGTTTTACTAGCGGCCCGGGAAAGACCCAGTACTTC. Translated, it gives CASSFTSGPGKTQYF.